This T cell receptor beta chain comes out of a study of blood T cell repertoires in COVID-19. Followed longitudinally, the Seattle patients had been enrolled during active infection. The CDR3 extends over 15 amino acids. Germline lookup yields CDR1 SGHKS and CDR2 YYEKEE (reference sequence). The junction had 7 bases not matched to a gene; V was cut back by 0 bases and J by 8 bases. Method: immunoSEQ multiplex PCR; TCRdb's copy keeps in-frame clones and lacks some. The sample includes roughly 310,000 clones, 85% to 90% of them seen just once. This clonotype originated in a woman aged 25 to 45 with COVID-19, enrolled during active disease. Sequencing was done on a sample of peripheral blood. The chain employs TRBV5-5 and TRBJ1-5; 8 bases map to TRBD1. The CDR3, as DNA: TGTGCCAGCAGCTTGGGGCAGGGGGCGGGGGAGCCCCAGCATTTT. Translation: CASSLGQGAGEPQHF.